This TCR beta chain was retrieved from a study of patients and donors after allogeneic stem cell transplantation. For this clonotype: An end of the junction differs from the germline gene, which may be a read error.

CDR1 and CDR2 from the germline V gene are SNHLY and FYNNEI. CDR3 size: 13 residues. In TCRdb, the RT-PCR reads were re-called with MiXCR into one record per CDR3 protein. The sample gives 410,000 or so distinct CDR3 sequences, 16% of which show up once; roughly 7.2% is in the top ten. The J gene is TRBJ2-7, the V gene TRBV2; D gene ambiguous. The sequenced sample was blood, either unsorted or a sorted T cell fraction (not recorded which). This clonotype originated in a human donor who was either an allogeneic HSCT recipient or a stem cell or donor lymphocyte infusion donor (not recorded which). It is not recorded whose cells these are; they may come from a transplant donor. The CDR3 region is CASSSVEGYELYF. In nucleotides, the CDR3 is TGTGCCAGCTCTAGTGTGGAAGGCTACGAGCTGTACTTC.